This TCR beta chain is drawn from a study of CD8 T cells in ankylosing spondylitis. Study results and caveats: The study looked at matched synovial fluid samples from ankylosing spondylitis patients. Disease-linked clones were reported to be significantly enriched there. Apparently characteristic of ankylosing spondylitis blood was a TCR beta motif (eight highly homologous variants). Relatively rare in peripheral blood, disease-linked clones were also CD8+.

Researchers built TCR beta libraries using quantitative 5'-RACE with molecular barcodes. TCRdb re-called the 5' RACE reads through MiXCR, storing one row per CDR3 protein. The data hold over 75,000 distinct CDR3 sequences, with just under 9% observed a single time. A note on this clonotype: The antigen remains undetermined. Being one base from a much bigger clone, this may be a read error.

This CDR3 is 13 amino acids long. Germline lookup yields CDR1 SGHTA and CDR2 FQGNSA. This chain joins TRBV7-2 and TRBJ1-2; weak D call: TRBD1 (5 bases). The origin of this receptor is a male donor with ankylosing spondylitis or in good health (not recorded which). The sequenced material came from blood, either unsorted or a sorted T cell fraction (not recorded which). The CDR3 sequence: CARSLAGSGGYTF. The CDR3 bases are TGTGCCAGAAGCTTAGCAGGGTCCGGGGGCTACACCTTC.